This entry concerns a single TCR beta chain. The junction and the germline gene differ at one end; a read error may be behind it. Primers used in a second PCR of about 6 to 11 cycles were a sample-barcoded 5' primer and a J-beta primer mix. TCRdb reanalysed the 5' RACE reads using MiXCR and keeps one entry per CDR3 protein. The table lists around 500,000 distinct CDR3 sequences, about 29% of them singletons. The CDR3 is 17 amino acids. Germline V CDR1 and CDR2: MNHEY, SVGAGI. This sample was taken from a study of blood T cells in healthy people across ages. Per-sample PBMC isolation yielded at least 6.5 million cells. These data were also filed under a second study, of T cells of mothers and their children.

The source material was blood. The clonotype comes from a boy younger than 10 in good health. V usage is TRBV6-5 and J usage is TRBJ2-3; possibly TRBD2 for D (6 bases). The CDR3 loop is CASSYPGEAGTTDTQYF. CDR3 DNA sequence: TGTGCCAGCAGTTACCCGGGGGAGGCAGGGACCACAGATACACAGTATTTT.